Each of the 8 T cell receptor beta chains below was sequenced from the same sample in a study of CD8+ T cells in alopecia areata. Treatment described: oral pan-JAK inhibitor, 5-10 mg twice daily. Sequencing templates came from extracted RNA that was reverse transcribed into cDNA. Clones were sequenced by immunoSEQ multiplex PCR, and TCRdb holds only the in-frame ones, with some missing. The table shows about 210,000 clones, with roughly 56% occurring only once. The sample consisted of CD4+ T cells sorted from blood, taken at week 4, from a patient treated with tofacitinib. The receptors stem from a human donor with alopecia areata.

V and J are TRBV4-1 and TRBJ2-1; D may be TRBD2 (6 bases). This CDR3 has 14 residues. The germline V gene has CDR1 MGHRA and CDR2 YSYEKL. Deletions cut 4 bases from V and 5 bases from J, with 12 bases between. DNA for the CDR3: TGCGCCAGCAGCCTCCCTGGGGGGAACAATGAGCAGTTCTTC. Its translation is CASSLPGGNNEQFF.

V is TRBV29-1 and J is TRBJ2-7; a weak D match, TRBD2 (5 bases). The CDR3 runs 11 residues. Germline-derived CDR1 and CDR2 are SQVTM and ANQGSEA. This CDR3 is CAARGSYEQYF. The CDR3 DNA follows: TGCGCCGCCCGGGGCTCCTACGAGCAGTACTTC.

This clone was detected a few times. The rearrangement joins TRBV7-3 to TRBJ2-1; 14 bases match TRBD2. With 5 bases clipped from V and 8 bases from J, the junction kept 11 bases outside the gene matches. Germline CDR1 SGHTA, CDR2 FQGTGA. The CDR3 is 17 amino acids. In DNA form, the CDR3 reads TGTGCCAGCAGCGAAAGACCGGGACTAGCGGGGGTGGATGAGCAGTTCTTC. It codes for CASSERPGLAGVDEQFF.

The gene calls are TRBV30 and TRBJ1-1; possibly TRBD1 for D (5 bases). V lost 0 bases to trimming and J lost 5 bases, with 10 bases between them. The CDR3 is 13 amino acids. Germline CDR1 is GTSNPN and CDR2 is SVGIG (reference sequence). The CDR3 DNA follows: TGTGCCTGGAGTGTCAGGGCGGGAACTGAAGCTTTCTTT. As protein: CAWSVRAGTEAFF.

The chain carries TRBV4-1 and TRBJ2-7; 7 nucleotides line up with TRBD1. Germline CDR1 MGHRA, CDR2 YSYEKL. The V segment lost 0 bases and the J segment 0 bases; nucleotides outside the gene matches: 5. This CDR3 comprises 16 residues. The CDR3 nucleotides read TGCGCCAGCAGCCAAGATTCCGGGACAGTCTCCTACGAGCAGTACTTC. Translating it yields CASSQDSGTVSYEQYF.

This clone has a handful of counts. The rearrangement links TRBV6-6 to TRBJ2-3; D perhaps matches TRBD1 (5 bases). The germline V and J ends were trimmed by 6 bases and 1 base, with 11 bases remaining between them. This CDR3 contains 14 residues. Germline V gene lookup returns CDR1 MNHNY and CDR2 SVGAGI (reference sequence). The CDR3 here is CASSREGGTDTQYF. The CDR3, as DNA: TGTGCCAGCAGCAGGGAAGGGGGCACAGATACGCAGTATTTT.

About this clone: One end of the junction fails to match germline, which may point to a read error. This chain joins TRBV19 and TRBJ2-1; D may be TRBD2 (6 bases). The germline gives CDR1 LNHDA, CDR2 SQIVND (reference sequence). The CDR3 covers 14 residues. The CDR3 loop is CASSITSSHNEQFF. The CDR3, as DNA: TGTGCCAGTAGTATTACTAGCTCCCACAATGAGCAGTTCTTC.

The chain combines TRBV29-1 with TRBJ2-1; the D is unclear. The germline V gene encodes CDR1 SQVTM and CDR2 ANQGSEA. There are 11 residues in the CDR3. Trimming removed 5 bases from V and 15 bases from J, with 17 bases in between. The CDR3 loop is CSVNGRPSAFF. The CDR3 DNA is TGCAGCGTTAATGGTCGCCCGAGTGCGTTCTTC.